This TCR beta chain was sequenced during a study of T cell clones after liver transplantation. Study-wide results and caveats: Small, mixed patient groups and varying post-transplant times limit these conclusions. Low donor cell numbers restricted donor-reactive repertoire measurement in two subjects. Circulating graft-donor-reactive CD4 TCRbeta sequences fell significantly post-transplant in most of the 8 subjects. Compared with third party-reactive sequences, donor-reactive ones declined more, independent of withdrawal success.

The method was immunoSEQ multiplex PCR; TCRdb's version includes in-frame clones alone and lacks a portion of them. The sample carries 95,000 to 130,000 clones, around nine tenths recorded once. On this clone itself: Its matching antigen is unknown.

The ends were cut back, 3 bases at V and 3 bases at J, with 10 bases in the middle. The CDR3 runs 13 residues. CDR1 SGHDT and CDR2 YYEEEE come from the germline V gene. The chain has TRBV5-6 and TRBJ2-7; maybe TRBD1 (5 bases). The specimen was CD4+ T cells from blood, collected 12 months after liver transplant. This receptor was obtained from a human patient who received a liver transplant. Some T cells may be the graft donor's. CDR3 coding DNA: TGTGCCAGCAGCTGGGGTCAGGGCTACGAGCAGTACTTC. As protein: CASSWGQGYEQYF.